This TCR beta chain was obtained from a study of cytomegalovirus exposure and HLA in healthy donors. The CDR3 covers 13 residues. The germline V gene encodes CDR1 MNHEY and CDR2 SVGAGI. The V and J ends lost 6 bases and 4 bases respectively, with 10 bases between them. PCR involved 60 Vbeta and 13 Jbeta primers. The method was immunoSEQ multiplex PCR; TCRdb's version includes in-frame clones alone and lacks a portion of them. This table holds over 200,000 clones, 70% found once. The chain recombines TRBV6-5 with TRBJ1-5, with D tentatively TRBD1 (6 bases). The sample taken for sequencing was PBMCs. This TCR derives from a man aged 40-50 years in good health and CMV-seropositive. CDR3 sequence (DNA): TGTGCCAGCAGCAGACAGGAAAATCAGCCCCAGCATTTT. Amino acid sequence: CASSRQENQPQHF.